These T cell receptor beta chains were read from a single sample in a study of vaccination effects on CD4 cells after COVID-19. The antigens these receptors bind are not known. The protocol was immunoSEQ multiplex PCR, while the TCRdb copy is restricted to in-frame clones and leaves out a portion. Of roughly 67,000 clones listed, over 70% are singletons. Sequenced here: CD4+ T cells from PBMCs cultured with SARS-CoV-2 spike peptides, sampled before COVID-19 vaccination. Receptors originate from a human donor who received a COVID-19 vaccine. Both conserved end residues are part of each CDR3. D genes are given only for firm matches. Size is omitted from some rows. Given values are once, few, many or a class for expanded clones.

D,J,V,size,DNA,CDR3
TRBD1,TRBJ1-1,TRBV5-5,-,TGTGCCAGCAGCTTTGCTAGGACAGGGGGCACTGAAGCTTTCTTT,CASSFARTGGTEAFF
-,TRBJ2-2,TRBV30,-,TGTGCCTGGAATCGAGGGACTAACACCGGGGAGCTGTTTTTT,CAWNRGTNTGELFF
-,TRBJ1-1,TRBV10-3,-,TGTGCCATCAGGCAGGGCCATGAAGCTTTCTTT,CAIRQGHEAFF
-,TRBJ2-5,TRBV6-6,-,TGTGCCAGCAGTTACATAAACTCCTTGGAGACCCAGTACTTC,CASSYINSLETQYF
-,TRBJ2-3,TRBV5-4,-,TGTGCCACCTCCCCCGGGATTGGCACAGATACGCAGTATTTT,CATSPGIGTDTQYF
TRBD2,TRBJ2-3,TRBV9,-,TGTGCCAGCAGCGTAGGAGTGGGGGGGTACACAGATACGCAGTATTTT,CASSVGVGGYTDTQYF
TRBD1,TRBJ1-5,TRBV5-5,once,TGTGCCAGCAGCTCAGGGACAGGGCTCTATCAGCCCCAGCATTTT,CASSSGTGLYQPQHF
-,TRBJ1-2,TRBV18,-,TGTGCCAGCTCACCGAACAGGGTCCCTAACTATGGCTACACCTTC,CASSPNRVPNYGYTF
-,TRBJ2-3,TRBV28,-,TGTGCCAGCAGTTTACCTGGACAGTCGCAGTATTTT,CASSLPGQSQYF
-,TRBJ1-2,TRBV5-4,-,TGTGCCAGCAGCTTTGGGGCCGGTGGCTACACCTTC,CASSFGAGGYTF
-,TRBJ1-4,TRBV30,-,TGTGCCTGGAGTTATCTTAATGAAAAACTGTTTTTT,CAWSYLNEKLFF
TRBD2,TRBJ2-2,TRBV19,once,TGTGCCAGTAGTGGACTAGCGGGGGGGCTCGGAGTAACCGGGGAGCTGTTTTTT,CASSGLAGGLGVTGELFF
TRBD1,TRBJ1-3,TRBV5-6,-,TGTGCCAGCAGCTTGGAAGGGACAGGGGTTGGAAACACCATATATTTT,CASSLEGTGVGNTIYF
TRBD1,TRBJ2-2,TRBV9,-,TGTGCCAGCAGCGTACAGGGGGTTGGGGAGCTGTTTTTT,CASSVQGVGELFF
-,TRBJ2-5,TRBV2,-,TGTGCCAGCAGCACCCTAGGGGAGACCCAGTACTTC,CASSTLGETQYF
-,TRBJ1-1,TRBV3-1/TRBV3-2,few,TGTGCCAGCAGCCTGGGACATGCCACTGAAGCTTTCTTT,CASSLGHATEAFF
-,TRBJ2-6,TRBV20-1,-,TGCAGTGCTAGTTCGTCCGGGGCCAACGTCCTGACTTTC,CSASSSGANVLTF
TRBD2,TRBJ2-2,TRBV2,-,TGTGCCAGCAGTGAGGTAGCGGGGGGGCCGAACACCGGGGAGCTGTTTTTT,CASSEVAGGPNTGELFF
-,TRBJ2-2,TRBV7-6,-,TGTGCCAGCAGCTCGGGGAATCCCGGGGAGCTGTTTTTT,CASSSGNPGELFF
-,TRBJ2-2,TRBV19,-,TGTGCCAGTAGTTTCCTGTATGGAGGGGCCGGGGAGCTGTTTTTT,CASSFLYGGAGELFF
-,TRBJ1-2,TRBV24-1,-,TGTGCCACCAGTTCGGACGGAGCTAACTATGGCTACACCTTC,CATSSDGANYGYTF
-,TRBJ1-4,TRBV20-1,-,TGCAGTGCTAGTTTGGGACATAACCAGGAAAAACTGTTTTTT,CSASLGHNQEKLFF
-,TRBJ1-2,TRBV5-1,-,TGCGCCAGCAGCTTAGGGTCCCCCTATGGCTACACCTTC,CASSLGSPYGYTF
-,TRBJ1-5,TRBV7-2,once,TGTGCCAGCAGCGCACGAGGGCCCCAGCATTTT,CASSARGPQHF
-,TRBJ1-1,TRBV27,-,TGTGCCAGCAGGAATGGAGGGGTCGGGACTGAAGCTTTCTTT,CASRNGGVGTEAFF
-,TRBJ1-5,TRBV6-1,-,TGTGCCAGCAGTGAAGGGGCTGGCAATCAGCCCCAGCATTTT,CASSEGAGNQPQHF
TRBD1,TRBJ1-5,TRBV7-2,-,TGTGCCAGCAGCGGGACAGGGGTCTTCCAGCCCCAGCATTTT,CASSGTGVFQPQHF
-,TRBJ1-6,TRBV21-1,-,TGTGCCCCCCACGCGGGGAGCTCCTATAATTCACCCCTCCACTTT,CAPHAGSSYNSPLHF
-,TRBJ1-1,TRBV10-3,-,TGTGCCATCCGTGAAGTGGTACGGGCTGAAGCTTTCTTT,CAIREVVRAEAFF
TRBD2,TRBJ2-2,TRBV19,-,TGTGCCAGTAGTACCCCGGGACTAGCGGTAGCCGCCGGGGAGCTGTTTTTT,CASSTPGLAVAAGELFF
TRBD2,TRBJ2-1,TRBV7-2,-,TGTGCCAGCAGCTTCTCTAGCGGTTCCTACAATGAGCAGTTCTTC,CASSFSSGSYNEQFF
-,TRBJ2-5,TRBV2,-,TGTGCCAGCAGTGCCGTCACCCGTGAGACCCAGTACTTC,CASSAVTRETQYF
-,TRBJ2-2,TRBV5-1,-,TGCGCCAGCAGCTTGGGGGGCCCCGGTACGAGCACCGGGGAGCTGTTTTTT,CASSLGGPGTSTGELFF
-,TRBJ2-5,TRBV5-8,-,TGTGCCAGCAGCTTGGGTGCCTCGGAGACCCAGTACTTC,CASSLGASETQYF
TRBD1,TRBJ1-2,TRBV7-9,-,TGTGCCAGCAGCTTAAGTGGGAGGGACAGAGTTATTGGCTACACCTTC,CASSLSGRDRVIGYTF
TRBD1,TRBJ2-3,TRBV19,-,TGTGCCAGTACCACAGGGGTAGGAGATACGCAGTATTTT,CASTTGVGDTQYF
-,TRBJ2-6,TRBV6-2/TRBV6-3,-,TGTGCCAGCAGTAAATCACGGGGAGGTGGGGCCAACGTCCTGACTTTC,CASSKSRGGGANVLTF
TRBD1,TRBJ1-4,TRBV6-5,-,TGTGCCAGCAGCGGAGGATTGGGACAGTATGAAAAACTGTTTTTT,CASSGGLGQYEKLFF
-,TRBJ1-2,TRBV4-3,few,TGCGCCAGCAGCGAATCATTGACTAACTATGGCTACACCTTC,CASSESLTNYGYTF
TRBD1,TRBJ1-2,TRBV19,few,TGTGCCAGTAGTAGGGGGGACAGATCCTATGGCTACACCTTC,CASSRGDRSYGYTF
-,TRBJ1-5,TRBV18,-,TGTGCCAGCTCAATTGGGGACGAGCCCCAGCATTTT,CASSIGDEPQHF
TRBD1,TRBJ1-2,TRBV11-2,-,TGTGCCAGCAGTTTTGGACAGGGGGCGTATGGCTACACCTTC,CASSFGQGAYGYTF
-,TRBJ2-3,TRBV3-1/TRBV3-2,-,TGTGCCAGCAGCCAAGATTCCCTAGTCAGAACTAGCACAGATACGCAGTATTTT,CASSQDSLVRTSTDTQYF
TRBD1,TRBJ1-5,TRBV4-2,-,TGTGCCAGCAGCCATACGCAGGGGGCTACTCAGCCCCAGCATTTT,CASSHTQGATQPQHF
TRBD1,TRBJ2-3,TRBV3-1/TRBV3-2,-,TGTGCCAGCAGCGGACAGGTCCTGGGCACAGATACGCAGTATTTT,CASSGQVLGTDTQYF
-,TRBJ2-1,TRBV18,-,TGTGCCAGCTCACCAGGGTCGGACCGATACAATGAGCAGTTCTTC,CASSPGSDRYNEQFF
-,TRBJ1-2,TRBV18,-,TGTGCCAGCTCACCCACAGGGACCCCAGACTATGGCTACACCTTC,CASSPTGTPDYGYTF
-,TRBJ2-3,TRBV5-1,-,TGCGCCAGCAGCTTCGATCGGGCCAGCACAGATACGCAGTATTTT,CASSFDRASTDTQYF
-,TRBJ2-3,TRBV5-1,-,TGCGCCAGCAGCTCGGTAGCGGCCACAGATACGCAGTATTTT,CASSSVAATDTQYF
TRBD1,TRBJ1-2,TRBV2,-,TGTGCCAGCAGCCTAACCTGGGGTCAGGGGGCGAAAAAAACTGGCTACACCTTC,CASSLTWGQGAKKTGYTF
-,TRBJ1-1,TRBV19,once,TGTGCCAGTAGTAGGAGGGGAGAGGGCACTGAAGCTTTCTTT,CASSRRGEGTEAFF
-,TRBJ1-2,TRBV6-5,-,TGTGCCAGCAAATCCTCCGGGAGAAAGGATGGCTACACCTTC,CASKSSGRKDGYTF
TRBD1,TRBJ2-5,TRBV5-1,once,TGCGCCAGCAGCCCCGGACAGGCGGGAGAGACCCAGTACTTC,CASSPGQAGETQYF